This TCR beta chain was captured by sequencing in a study of metastatic and nonmetastatic thyroid tumors. About the study: Repertoires were compared across blood and tumor or nodule tissue from malignant and benign thyroid patients. General observations from the study: Across blood and tumor, TCR beta diversity in malignant thyroid tumors was reportedly significantly higher than in benign nodules.

All patients were treatment-naive before thyroid surgery. This clone appeared a few times. The antigen is not known. Authors' methods: A distant-metastasis classifier for papillary thyroid cancer was built using CDR3 differences across clinicopathological groups. TCRdb re-analyzed the PCR reads through MiXCR. TCRdb assigned the V and J calls; the authors' analysis was not used. The sample lists roughly 20,000 clones, approximately 10% occurring once. Germline CDR1 and CDR2: SGHDT and YYEEEE. This CDR3 is 11 amino acids long. The V end lost 2 bases, the J end lost 5 bases, and 4 bases lay between the germline ends.

The sequence was collected from a female donor with papillary thyroid cancer or a benign thyroid nodule (not recorded which). Some clones in this sample may be carry-over from other donors' samples. V is TRBV5-6 and J is TRBJ2-5; D not certain. The sequencing input was blood. CDR3 nucleotide sequence: TGTGCCAGCAGCTTTTCGGAGACCCAGTACTTC. Protein product: CASSFSETQYF.